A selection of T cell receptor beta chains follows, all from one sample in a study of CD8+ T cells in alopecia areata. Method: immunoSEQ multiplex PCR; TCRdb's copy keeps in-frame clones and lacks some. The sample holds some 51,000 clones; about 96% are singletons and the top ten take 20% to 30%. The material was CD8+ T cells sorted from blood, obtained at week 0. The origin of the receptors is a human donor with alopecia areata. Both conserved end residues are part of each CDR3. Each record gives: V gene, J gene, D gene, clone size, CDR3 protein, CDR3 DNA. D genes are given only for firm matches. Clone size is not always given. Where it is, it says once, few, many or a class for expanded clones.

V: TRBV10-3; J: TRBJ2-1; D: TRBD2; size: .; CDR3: CAISGFSGGAYNEQFF; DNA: TGTGCCATCAGCGGATTTAGCGGGGGGGCCTACAATGAGCAGTTCTTC
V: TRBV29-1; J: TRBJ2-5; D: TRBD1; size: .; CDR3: CSVELLADRQETQYF; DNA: TGCAGCGTTGAGCTCCTCGCGGACAGGCAAGAGACCCAGTACTTC
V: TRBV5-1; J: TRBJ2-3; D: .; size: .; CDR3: CASSRTRGESGDTQYF; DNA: TGCGCCAGCAGCCGGACCAGAGGGGAGTCAGGAGATACGCAGTATTTT
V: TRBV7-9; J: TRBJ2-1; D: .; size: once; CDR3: CASSPERNEQFF; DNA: TGTGCCAGCAGCCCGGAAAGGAATGAGCAGTTCTTC
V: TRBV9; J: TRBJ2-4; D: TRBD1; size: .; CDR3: CASSATPGQFDNIQYF; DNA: TGTGCCAGCAGCGCTACACCGGGACAGTTCGATAACATTCAGTACTTC
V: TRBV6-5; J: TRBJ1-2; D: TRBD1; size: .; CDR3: CASSLQGANYGYTF; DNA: TGTGCCAGCAGTTTACAGGGGGCGAACTATGGCTACACCTTC
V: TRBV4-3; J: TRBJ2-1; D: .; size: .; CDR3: CASSLTRDISEQFF; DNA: TGCGCCAGCAGCCTAACCCGGGACATCAGTGAGCAGTTCTTC
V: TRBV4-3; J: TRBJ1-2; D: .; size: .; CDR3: CASSQDPGPMSYTF; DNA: TGCGCCAGCAGCCAAGATCCAGGGCCCATGAGCTACACCTTC
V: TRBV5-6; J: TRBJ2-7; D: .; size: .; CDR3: CASSRGHPYEQYF; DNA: TGTGCCAGCAGCCGCGGACACCCCTACGAGCAGTACTTC
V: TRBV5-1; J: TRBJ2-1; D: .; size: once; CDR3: CASSPANNEQFF; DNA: TGCGCCAGCAGCCCGGCTAACAATGAGCAGTTCTTC
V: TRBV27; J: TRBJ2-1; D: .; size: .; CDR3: CASTYIKGGEQFF; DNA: TGTGCCAGCACCTATATCAAGGGTGGGGAGCAGTTCTTC
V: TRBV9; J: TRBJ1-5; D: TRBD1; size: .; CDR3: CASSVGQGGNQPQHF; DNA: TGTGCCAGCAGCGTAGGACAGGGTGGCAATCAGCCCCAGCATTTT
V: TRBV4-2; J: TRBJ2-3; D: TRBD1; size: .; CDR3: CASSQVPGGGDTQYF; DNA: TGTGCCAGCAGCCAAGTCCCAGGGGGCGGGGATACGCAGTATTTT
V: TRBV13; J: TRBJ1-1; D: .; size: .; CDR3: CASSLDSGPEAFF; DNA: TGTGCCAGCAGCTTGGACTCCGGGCCTGAAGCTTTCTTT
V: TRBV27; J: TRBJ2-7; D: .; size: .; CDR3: CASSFYAPGMGGDYEQYF; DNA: TGTGCCAGCAGTTTCTATGCCCCGGGGATGGGAGGAGACTACGAGCAGTACTTC
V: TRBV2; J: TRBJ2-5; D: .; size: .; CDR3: CASTPWWQGDQETQYF; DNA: TGTGCCAGCACCCCGTGGTGGCAGGGAGATCAAGAGACCCAGTACTTC
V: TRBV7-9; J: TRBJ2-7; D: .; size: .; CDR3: CASSLGPSYEQYF; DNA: TGTGCCAGCAGCTTAGGGCCCTCCTACGAGCAGTACTTC
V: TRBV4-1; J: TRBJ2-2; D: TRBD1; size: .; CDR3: CASSPRTGGTGELFF; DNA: TGCGCCAGCAGCCCTCGCACAGGGGGAACCGGGGAGCTGTTTTTT
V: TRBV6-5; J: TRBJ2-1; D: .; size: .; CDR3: CASSYGGNEQFF; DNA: TGTGCCAGCAGTTATGGTGGCAATGAGCAGTTCTTC
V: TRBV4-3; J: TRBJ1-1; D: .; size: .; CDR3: CASRGNGRGMNTEAFF; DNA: TGCGCCAGCAGAGGAAACGGCCGGGGGATGAACACTGAAGCTTTCTTT
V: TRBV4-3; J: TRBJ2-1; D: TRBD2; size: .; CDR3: CASSEGLAGGPGKYNEQFF; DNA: TGCGCCAGCAGCGAAGGACTAGCGGGGGGCCCGGGAAAATACAATGAGCAGTTCTTC
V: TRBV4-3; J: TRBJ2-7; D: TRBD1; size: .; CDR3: CASSQGTGISSYEQYF; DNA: TGCGCCAGCAGCCAAGGGACAGGGATATCCTCGTACGAGCAGTACTTC
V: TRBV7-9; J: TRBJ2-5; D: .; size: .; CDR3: CASSFWQEETQYF; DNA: TGTGCCAGCAGCTTCTGGCAGGAAGAGACCCAGTACTTC
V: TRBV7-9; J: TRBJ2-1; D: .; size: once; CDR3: CASSPAWGTSYNEQFF; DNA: TGTGCCAGCAGCCCGGCGTGGGGGACCTCCTACAATGAGCAGTTCTTC
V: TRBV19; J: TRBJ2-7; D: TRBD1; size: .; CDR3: CASSPGGPYEQYF; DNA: TGTGCCAGTAGCCCAGGGGGCCCCTACGAGCAGTACTTC
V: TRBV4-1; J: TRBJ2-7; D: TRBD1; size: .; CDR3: CASSQVQGISYEQYF; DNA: TGCGCCAGCAGCCAAGTACAGGGGATCTCCTACGAGCAGTACTTC
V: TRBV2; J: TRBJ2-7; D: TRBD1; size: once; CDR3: CARGTGPLYEQYF; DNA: TGTGCCAGGGGGACAGGGCCTCTCTACGAGCAGTACTTC
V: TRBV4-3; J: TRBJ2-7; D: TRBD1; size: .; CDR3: CASSPRQGFYEQYF; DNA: TGCGCCAGCAGCCCAAGACAGGGTTTTTACGAGCAGTACTTC
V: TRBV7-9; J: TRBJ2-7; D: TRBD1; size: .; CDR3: CASSFSSGQGIYEQYF; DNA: TGTGCCAGCAGCTTTAGTTCGGGACAGGGGATTTACGAGCAGTACTTC
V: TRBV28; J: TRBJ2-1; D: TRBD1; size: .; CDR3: CASKTRTGKRPYPSNEQFF; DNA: TGTGCCAGCAAAACCAGGACAGGTAAAAGGCCATACCCCTCCAATGAGCAGTTCTTC
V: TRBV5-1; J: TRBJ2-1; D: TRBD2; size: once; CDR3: CASSASGGYNEQFF; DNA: TGCGCCAGCAGCGCTAGCGGGGGGTACAATGAGCAGTTCTTC
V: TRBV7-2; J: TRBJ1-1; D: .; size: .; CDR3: CAIPRNMNTEAFF; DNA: TGTGCCATCCCGAGGAACATGAACACTGAAGCTTTCTTT
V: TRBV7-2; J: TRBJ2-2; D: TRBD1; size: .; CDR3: CASSLGQGTGELFF; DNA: TGTGCCAGCAGCTTGGGACAGGGCACCGGGGAGCTGTTTTTT
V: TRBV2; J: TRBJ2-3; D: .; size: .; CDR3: CASSELPPRDTQYF; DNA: TGTGCCAGCAGTGAATTGCCTCCGCGTGATACGCAGTATTTT
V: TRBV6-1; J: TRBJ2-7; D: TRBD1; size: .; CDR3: CASSERVVPRQGPYEQYF; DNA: TGTGCCAGCAGTGAACGGGTGGTTCCGCGACAGGGCCCCTACGAGCAGTACTTC
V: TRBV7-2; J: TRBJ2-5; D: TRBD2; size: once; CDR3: CASSLGGRLAEIQETQYF; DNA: TGTGCCAGCAGCTTAGGGGGTCGGCTAGCGGAAATACAAGAGACCCAGTACTTC
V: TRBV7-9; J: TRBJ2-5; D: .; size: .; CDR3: CASSEPDYQETQYF; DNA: TGTGCCAGCAGCGAGCCGGACTACCAAGAGACCCAGTACTTC
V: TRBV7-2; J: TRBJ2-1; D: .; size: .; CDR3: CASSLGGPPSYNEQFF; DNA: TGTGCCAGCAGCTTAGGGGGGCCCCCCTCCTACAATGAGCAGTTCTTC
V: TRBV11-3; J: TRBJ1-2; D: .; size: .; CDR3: CASSLVFGEGYGYTF; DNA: TGTGCCAGCAGCTTAGTATTTGGGGAAGGCTATGGCTACACCTTC
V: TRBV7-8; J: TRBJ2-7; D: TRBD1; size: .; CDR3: CASSSGTEKLISYEQYF; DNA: TGTGCCAGCAGTTCCGGGACAGAGAAACTAATCTCCTACGAGCAGTACTTC
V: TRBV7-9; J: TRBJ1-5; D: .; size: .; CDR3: CASSLSGNSNQPQHF; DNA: TGTGCCAGCAGCTTGTCAGGGAATAGCAATCAGCCCCAGCATTTT
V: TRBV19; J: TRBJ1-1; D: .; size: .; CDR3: CASSIAANTEAFF; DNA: TGTGCCAGTAGTATAGCAGCTAACACTGAAGCTTTCTTT
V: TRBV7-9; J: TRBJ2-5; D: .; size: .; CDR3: CASSFAGGRPQETQYF; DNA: TGTGCCAGCAGCTTTGCCGGGGGGCGACCCCAAGAGACCCAGTACTTC
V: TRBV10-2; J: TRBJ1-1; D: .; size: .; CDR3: CASREGTEAFF; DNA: TGCGCCAGCAGAGAAGGGACCGAAGCTTTCTTT
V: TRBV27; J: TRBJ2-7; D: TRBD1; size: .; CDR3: CASSLRGQYEQYF; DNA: TGTGCCAGCAGTTTAAGGGGACAGTACGAGCAGTACTTC
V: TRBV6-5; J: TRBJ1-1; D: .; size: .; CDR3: CASTKRLLGEAFF; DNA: TGTGCCAGCACCAAAAGGTTGTTAGGGGAAGCTTTCTTT
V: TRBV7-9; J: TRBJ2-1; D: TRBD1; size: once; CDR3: CASSLQGADEQFF; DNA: TGTGCCAGCAGCCTCCAGGGGGCGGATGAGCAGTTCTTC
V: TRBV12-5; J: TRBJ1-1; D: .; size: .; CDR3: CASGLAALSGTEAFF; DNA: TGTGCTAGTGGTTTGGCCGCCCTAAGTGGGACTGAAGCTTTCTTT
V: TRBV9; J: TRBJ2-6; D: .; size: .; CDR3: CASSAQTGSGANVLTF; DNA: TGTGCCAGCAGCGCCCAAACAGGCTCTGGGGCCAACGTCCTGACTTTC
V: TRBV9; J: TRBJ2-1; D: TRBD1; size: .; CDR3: CASSVTSGTGNNEQFF; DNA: TGTGCCAGCAGCGTAACCTCCGGGACAGGAAACAATGAGCAGTTCTTC
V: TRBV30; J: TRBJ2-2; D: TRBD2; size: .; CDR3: CAHGGKNTGELFF; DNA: TGTGCCCACGGGGGGAAGAACACCGGGGAGCTGTTTTTT
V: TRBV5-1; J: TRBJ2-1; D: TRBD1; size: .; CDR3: CASSLSGTGGGYEQFF; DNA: TGCGCCAGCAGCTTGTCTGGGACAGGGGGCGGCTATGAGCAGTTCTTC
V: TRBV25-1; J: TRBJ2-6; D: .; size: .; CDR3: CASSDGVGSSGANALTF; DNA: TGTGCCAGCAGTGATGGGGTGGGGAGCTCTGGGGCCAACGCCCTGACTTTC
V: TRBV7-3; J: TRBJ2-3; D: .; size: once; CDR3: CASSLLGDTDTQYF; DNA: TGTGCCAGCAGCTTATTAGGGGACACAGATACGCAGTATTTT